This entry lists 20 T cell receptor beta chains sequenced from one sample in a study of response to subunit inactivated influenza vaccine. TCRdb re-called the RT-PCR reads through MiXCR, storing one row per CDR3 protein. This table has about 540,000 distinct CDR3 sequences, around 15% appearing once. The sequencing here drew on PBMCs from blood, taken roughly 12 days after vaccination. All receptors come from a man over 45 who received an inactivated influenza vaccine.

This rearrangement joins TRBV7-3 to TRBJ2-3; 14 positions match TRBD2. Per germline, CDR1 SGHTA and CDR2 FQGTGA. This CDR3 is 19 amino acids long. The V gene end was trimmed by 0 bases and the J gene end by 5 bases; junction bases not matched to a gene: 10. CDR3 loop: CASSLTPTGGLAGVDTQYF. CDR3 nucleotide sequence: TGTGCCAGCAGCTTAACTCCAACAGGGGGACTAGCGGGAGTAGATACGCAGTATTTT.

V is TRBV20-1 and J is TRBJ2-7; D is undetermined. Germline V gene lookup returns CDR1 DFQATT and CDR2 SNEGSKA (reference sequence). V was shortened by 0 bases and J by 5 bases, with 8 bases between the two germline ends. CDR3 length: 12 residues. CDR3 sequence: CSARDPNHEQYF. CDR3 DNA sequence: TGCAGTGCTAGAGATCCCAACCACGAGCAGTACTTC.

The chain is built from TRBV20-1 and TRBJ1-1; unclear D gene. Trimming shortened V by 4 bases and J by 1 base, and 10 bases separated the two germline ends. The germline gives CDR1 DFQATT, CDR2 SNEGSKA (reference sequence). This CDR3 spans 13 amino acids. The CDR3 is CSAISRPNTEAFF. CDR3 nucleotide sequence: TGCAGTGCTATTTCCAGGCCGAACACTGAAGCTTTCTTT.

This clonotype came up a few times. The chain links TRBV7-8 to TRBJ2-3; D may match TRBD1 or TRBD2 (5 bases each). Germline-derived CDR1 and CDR2 are SGHVS and FQNEAQ. Trimming shortened V by 4 bases and J by 0 bases, and 11 bases separated the two germline ends. This CDR3 is 15 amino acids long. The CDR3 coding sequence is TGTGCCAGCAGCTCCTTAGGGGAGAGCACAGATACGCAGTATTTT. This gives the protein CASSSLGESTDTQYF. Based on the CDR3 plus reference TRBV7-8 and TRBJ2-3, the full variable domain is GAGVSQSPRYKVAKRGQDVALRCDPISGHVSLFWYQQALGQGPEFLTYFQNEAQLDKSGLPSDRFFAERPEGSVSTLKIQRTQQEDSAVYLCASSSLGESTDTQYFGPGTRLTVL.

This clonotype turned up a few times. The chain is built from TRBV6-5 and TRBJ2-1, with TRBD2 matching 11 bases. Germline V gene data show CDR1 as MNHEY and CDR2 as SVGAGI. The CDR3 sequence is 17 residues long. After removal of 2 bases from V and 2 bases from J, the junction contained 5 bases not matched to a gene. The CDR3 bases are TGTGCCAGCAGTTACCCTGAACTAGCGGGGGCCTACAATGAGCAGTTCTTC. Translating it yields CASSYPELAGAYNEQFF.

This clonotype showed up many times. The rearrangement uses TRBV12-3 or TRBV12-4 and TRBJ1-6; TRBD1 aligns across 7 bases. V was clipped by 10 bases and J by 3 bases; unmatched bases: 9. The CDR3 is 15 residues long. Written as DNA, the CDR3 is TGTGCCACCCGAGGGGCAGGGGGCTATAATTCACCCCTCCACTTT. Translated, it gives CATRGAGGYNSPLHF.

This clonotype has ten or more counts. V usage is TRBV12-3 or TRBV12-4 and J usage is TRBJ1-2; D is unresolved. Trimming took off 4 bases at V and 4 bases at J, with 7 bases between the two ends. The CDR3 length is 12 residues. The CDR3 region is CASSSRPYGYTF. The CDR3 DNA is TGTGCCAGCAGTTCCCGACCCTATGGCTACACCTTC.

The chain employs TRBV5-1 and TRBJ2-1; D may be TRBD2 (5 bases). The length of the CDR3 is 15 residues. With 3 bases removed from V and 1 base from J, the gap between germline ends came to 11 bases. The germline gives CDR1 SGHRS, CDR2 YFSETQ. CDR3 DNA: TGCGCCAGCAGCTCCCTCGAGGGTTCCTACAATGAGCAGTTCTTC. Protein product: CASSSLEGSYNEQFF. The full variable domain, rest sourced from reference TRBV5-1 and TRBJ2-1, is KAGVTQTPRYLIKTRGQQVTLSCSPISGHRSVSWYQQTPGQGLQFLFEYFSETQRNKGNFPGRFSGRQFSNSRSEMNVSTLELGDSALYLCASSSLEGSYNEQFFGPGTRLTVL.

V gene TRBV10-3 combines with J gene TRBJ2-7; 7 bases align to TRBD2. The V gene end was trimmed by 5 bases and the J gene end by 2 bases; junction bases not matched to a gene: 9. Germline V gives CDR1 ENHRY, CDR2 SYGVKD. The CDR3 runs to 15 residues. CDR3 in DNA: TGTGCCATCAGTCCTACTAGCGAACCAACCTACGAGCAGTACTTC. This codes for CAISPTSEPTYEQYF.

CDR3: CASSEGLRAGEYF. The DNA for the CDR3 is TGTGCCAGCAGTGAAGGTCTTCGCGCAGGGGAGTACTTC. V and J are TRBV6-1 and TRBJ2-5; D perhaps matches TRBD1 (6 bases). The CDR3 runs to 13 residues. Germline assignment: CDR1 MNHNS and CDR2 SASEGT. The ends were cut back, 1 base at V and 12 bases at J, with 15 bases in the middle.

The chain joins TRBV11-2 to TRBJ2-1; D perhaps matches TRBD2 (5 bases). There are 15 residues in the CDR3. Germline V gene lookup returns CDR1 SGHAT and CDR2 FQNNGV. Trimming stripped 3 bases from V and 0 bases from J, with 9 bases between. The CDR3 here is CASSFDGNSYNEQFF. The CDR3 region has the DNA TGTGCCAGCAGCTTCGACGGGAACTCCTACAATGAGCAGTTCTTC. Complete variable domain (other parts from reference TRBV11-2 and TRBJ2-1): EAGVAQSPRYKIIEKRQSVAFWCNPISGHATLYWYQQILGQGPKLLIQFQNNGVVDDSQLPKDRFSAERLKGVDSTLKIQPAKLEDSAVYLCASSFDGNSYNEQFFGPGTRLTVL.

The sample holds a few counts of this clonotype. The chain links TRBV4-1 to TRBJ2-4, with D possibly being TRBD2 (5 bases). V was cut by 4 bases and J by 3 bases, with 22 bases left in between. CDR1 and CDR2 from the germline V gene are MGHRA and YSYEKL. This CDR3 is 18 amino acids long. This CDR3 is CASSLREGRGAFKNIQYF. The CDR3 bases are TGCGCCAGCAGCCTCCGTGAAGGGAGAGGAGCCTTCAAAAACATTCAGTACTTC.

This rearrangement joins TRBV5-5 to TRBJ1-6; D possibly corresponds to TRBD1 (5 bases). V was cut by 3 bases and J by 6 bases, with 16 bases left in between. CDR3 length: 16 amino acids. Germline CDR1 SGHKS, CDR2 YYEKEE (reference sequence). In DNA, the CDR3 is TGTGCCAGCAGCTGGGGGGGGACCTACCTTAATTCACCCCTCCACTTT. It translates to CASSWGGTYLNSPLHF.

This clonotype was detected only a few times. The rearrangement joins TRBV6-1 to TRBJ2-7; either TRBD1 or TRBD2 may fit D (5 bases each). The V and J ends lost 5 bases and 9 bases respectively, with 17 bases between them. The germline V gene encodes CDR1 MNHNS and CDR2 SASEGT. This CDR3 contains 13 residues. The CDR3 sequence: CASSPGPLRMQYF. For the CDR3, the DNA is TGTGCCAGCAGTCCGGGACCCCTTAGAATGCAGTACTTC.

This clonotype was seen at least ten times. The J gene is TRBJ2-1, the V gene TRBV6-5, with D unresolved. The V gene lost 2 bases and the J gene lost 10 bases, with 6 bases spanning the gap. The germline gives CDR1 MNHEY, CDR2 SVGAGI. The CDR3 loop spans 11 amino acids. The CDR3 DNA reads as TGTGCCAGCAGTTACGGGTGGGAGCAGTTCTTC. Translated, it gives CASSYGWEQFF.

This sequence joins TRBV5-1 and TRBJ2-7; weak D call: TRBD1 (6 bases). The V and J ends lost 4 bases and 0 bases respectively, with 14 bases between them. This CDR3 has 15 residues. Looked up from germline, CDR1 is SGHRS and CDR2 is YFSETQ. CDR3 coding DNA: TGCGCCAGCAGCGGAGGACAGTCTAGCTCCTACGAGCAGTACTTC. Its translation: CASSGGQSSSYEQYF.

The genes are TRBV6-5 and TRBJ1-2; 12 bases fit TRBD1. In germline, CDR1 is MNHEY, CDR2 SVGAGI. The CDR3 contains 17 residues. J gave up 7 bases and V 0 bases, and 9 bases lay outside the gene matches. The CDR3 loop reads CASSYSTGTGGASGYTF. CDR3 DNA: TGTGCCAGCAGTTACTCGACGGGGACAGGGGGCGCAAGTGGCTACACCTTC.

There are a few counts of this clonotype. This chain uses TRBV6-1 with TRBJ1-2; 9 nucleotides match TRBD1. V lost 6 bases to trimming and J lost 6 bases; unmatched junction nucleotides: 11. The germline V gene has CDR1 MNHNS and CDR2 SASEGT. The CDR3 is 15 residues long. The CDR3 protein is CASSSDRGAHDGYTF. Here the CDR3 DNA reads TGTGCCAGCAGCTCCGACAGGGGGGCGCATGATGGCTACACCTTC.

This sequence joins TRBV7-3 and TRBJ2-3, with 7 positions matching TRBD1. CDR1 is SGHTA and CDR2 is FQGTGA in the germline V gene. This CDR3 region has 14 residues. The trim removed 5 bases at V and 2 bases at J, leaving 4 bases unmatched. The CDR3 here is CASSQGQHTDTQYF. CDR3 nucleotides: TGTGCCAGCAGCCAGGGACAGCACACAGATACGCAGTATTTT.

A few counts support this clonotype. The rearrangement links TRBV20-1 to TRBJ1-5; 7 bases agree with TRBD1. This CDR3 contains 18 residues. The V segment lost 0 bases and the J segment 0 bases; nucleotides outside the gene matches: 11. Per the germline V gene, CDR1 is DFQATT and CDR2 is SNEGSKA (reference sequence). In DNA, the CDR3 is TGCAGTGCTAGAGATGTCTCAGGGACAGCTTATAGCAATCAGCCCCAGCATTTT. Translated: CSARDVSGTAYSNQPQHF.